These T cell receptor beta chains were read from a single sample in a study of tumor-infiltrating lymphocytes in oesophageal squamous cell carcinoma. TCRdb redid the calling of the PCR reads with MiXCR, one entry per CDR3 protein. The sample yields about 15,000 distinct CDR3 sequences, around 50% seen once. Sample: esophageal tumor tissue. These receptors were obtained from a male donor with esophageal squamous cell carcinoma. Both conserved end residues are trimmed from each CDR3.

V: TRBV7-2; J: TRBJ2-7; CDR3: ASSDRTSGTRNEQY
V: TRBV7-3; J: TRBJ2-3; CDR3: ASSSVFGDTQY
V: TRBV19; J: TRBJ1-1; CDR3: ASIKESGVRF
V: TRBV12-3/TRBV12-4; J: -; CDR3: ASSSPGQGSYEQY
V: TRBV7-2; J: TRBJ2-6; CDR3: ASSFYDRYSGANVLT
V: TRBV6-1; J: TRBJ2-7; CDR3: ASSVNYEQY
V: TRBV12-3/TRBV12-4; J: TRBJ1-1; CDR3: ASSLRGADTEAF
V: TRBV7-4; J: -; CDR3: ASSPPWGGDTQY
V: TRBV7-2; J: TRBJ2-1; CDR3: ASSLMGQYNEQF
V: TRBV7-2; J: TRBJ2-7; CDR3: ASSWGAGVSYEQY
V: TRBV7-9; J: TRBJ2-3; CDR3: ASSSPGLSTDTQY
V: TRBV7-2; J: TRBJ2-1; CDR3: ASSLTSGLSYNEQF
V: TRBV11-1; J: TRBJ2-3; CDR3: ASSSQALLAGVADTQY
V: TRBV7-3; J: TRBJ2-4; CDR3: ASSLGYWEQY
V: TRBV28; J: TRBJ1-4; CDR3: ASLGGTNEKLF
V: TRBV28; J: TRBJ2-1; CDR3: ASSPGLAGSDEQF
V: TRBV11-3; J: -; CDR3: ASSSFGLAGGHRHEQF
V: TRBV28; J: TRBJ1-2; CDR3: ASSLKAAYGYT
V: TRBV7-3; J: TRBJ2-5; CDR3: ASSLTASGLSYNEQY
V: TRBV6-8; J: TRBJ2-5; CDR3: ASSTRVGETQY
V: TRBV7-3; J: -; CDR3: ASSLYGAGVDNEQY
V: TRBV7-9; J: TRBJ1-6; CDR3: ASSLTDSPLH
V: TRBV7-6; J: -; CDR3: ASSYRIGGAAYEQY
V: TRBV13; J: TRBJ1-1; CDR3: ASSLGVNSF
V: TRBV6-2/TRBV6-3; J: -; CDR3: ASKGEGIQY
V: TRBV7-8; J: TRBJ2-1; CDR3: ASSRDRGPGEQF
V: TRBV10-1; J: TRBJ2-6; CDR3: ASSESGIGANVLT
V: TRBV28; J: TRBJ2-5; CDR3: ASSYLGQGGPETQY